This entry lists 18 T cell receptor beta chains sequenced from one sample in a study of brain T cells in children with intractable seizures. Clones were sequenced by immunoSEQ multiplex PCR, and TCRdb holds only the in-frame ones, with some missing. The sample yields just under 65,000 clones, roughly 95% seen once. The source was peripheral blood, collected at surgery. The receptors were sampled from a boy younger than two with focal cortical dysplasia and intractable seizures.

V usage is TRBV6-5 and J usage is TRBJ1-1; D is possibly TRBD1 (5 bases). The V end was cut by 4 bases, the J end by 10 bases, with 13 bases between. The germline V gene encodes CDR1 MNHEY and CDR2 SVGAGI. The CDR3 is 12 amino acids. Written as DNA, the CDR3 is TGTGCCAGCAGTTGGGGAGGGGTCGGAGCTTTCTTT. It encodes CASSWGGVGAFF.

This CDR3 reads CASSIGTGVATQYF. As DNA, the CDR3 is TGTGCCAGCAGCATCGGGACAGGGGTAGCGACCCAGTACTTC. V usage is TRBV11-2 and J usage is TRBJ2-5, with 10 bases aligning to TRBD1. The V and J ends lost 5 bases and 7 bases, in that order; junction bases with no gene match: 7. From germline, CDR1 is SGHAT and CDR2 FQNNGV. The length of the CDR3 is 14 residues. The complete variable domain, with remaining parts taken from reference TRBV11-2 and TRBJ2-5, reads EAGVAQSPRYKIIEKRQSVAFWCNPISGHATLYWYQQILGQGPKLLIQFQNNGVVDDSQLPKDRFSAERLKGVDSTLKIQPAKLEDSAVYLCASSIGTGVATQYFGPGTRLLVL.

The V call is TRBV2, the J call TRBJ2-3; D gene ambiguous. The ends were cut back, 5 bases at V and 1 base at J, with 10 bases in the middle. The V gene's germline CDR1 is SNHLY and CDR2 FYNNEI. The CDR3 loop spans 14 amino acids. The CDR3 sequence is CASSLTQGTDTQYF. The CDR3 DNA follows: TGTGCCAGCAGTTTAACTCAGGGCACAGATACGCAGTATTTT. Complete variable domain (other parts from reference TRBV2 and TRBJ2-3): EPEVTQTPSHQVTQMGQEVILRCVPISNHLYFYWYRQILGQKVEFLVSFYNNEISEKSEIFDDQFSVERPDGSNFTLKIRSTKLEDSAMYFCASSLTQGTDTQYFGPGTRLTVL.

The CDR3 region is CASSPSTDTQYF. The CDR3 region has the DNA TGTGCCAGCAGCCCATCCACAGATACGCAGTATTTT. The chain is built from TRBV11-2 and TRBJ2-3; no reliable D call. Germline CDR1 and CDR2: SGHAT and FQNNGV. V shed 5 bases and J shed 2 bases, with 5 bases lying between them. The CDR3 has 12 residues. The full variable domain, in which reference TRBV11-2 and TRBJ2-3 provide the parts outside the CDR3, is EAGVAQSPRYKIIEKRQSVAFWCNPISGHATLYWYQQILGQGPKLLIQFQNNGVVDDSQLPKDRFSAERLKGVDSTLKIQPAKLEDSAVYLCASSPSTDTQYFGPGTRLTVL.

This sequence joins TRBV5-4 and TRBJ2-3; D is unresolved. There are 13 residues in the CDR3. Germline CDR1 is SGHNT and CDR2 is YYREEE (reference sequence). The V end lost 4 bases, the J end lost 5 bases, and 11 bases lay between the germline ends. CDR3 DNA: TGTGCCAGCAGCACTCCTCGTCGAGATACGCAGTATTTT. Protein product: CASSTPRRDTQYF.

The chain's CDR3 is CASSWGLASYNEQFF. The CDR3 DNA sequence: TGTGCCAGCTCCTGGGGACTGGCCTCCTACAATGAGCAGTTCTTC. J is TRBJ2-1 and V is TRBV18; possibly TRBD2 for D (6 bases). Germline V gene lookup returns CDR1 KGHSH and CDR2 LQKENI. Trimming pared 6 bases from V and 0 bases from J, leaving 12 bases between. The CDR3 runs 15 residues.

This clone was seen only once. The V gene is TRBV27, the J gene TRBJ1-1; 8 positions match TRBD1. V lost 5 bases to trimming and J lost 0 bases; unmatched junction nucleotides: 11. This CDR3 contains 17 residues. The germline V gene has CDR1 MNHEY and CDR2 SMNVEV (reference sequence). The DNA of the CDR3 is TGTGCCAGCAGTCCAGTACAGGGGGACCGATTGAACACTGAAGCTTTCTTT. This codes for CASSPVQGDRLNTEAFF.

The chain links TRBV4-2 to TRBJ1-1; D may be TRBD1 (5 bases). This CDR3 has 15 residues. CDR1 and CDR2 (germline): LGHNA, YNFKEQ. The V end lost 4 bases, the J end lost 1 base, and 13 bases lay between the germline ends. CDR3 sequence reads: CASSLGRQGNTEAFF. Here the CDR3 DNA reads TGTGCCAGCAGCCTGGGCAGGCAGGGGAACACTGAAGCTTTCTTT.

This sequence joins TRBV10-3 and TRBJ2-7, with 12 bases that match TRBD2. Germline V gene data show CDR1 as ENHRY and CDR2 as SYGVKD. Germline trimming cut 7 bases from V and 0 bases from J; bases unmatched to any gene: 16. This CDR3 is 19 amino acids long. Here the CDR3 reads CAITGEPGLAGISSYEQYF. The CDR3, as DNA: TGTGCCATCACTGGGGAGCCGGGACTAGCGGGCATCAGCTCCTACGAGCAGTACTTC.

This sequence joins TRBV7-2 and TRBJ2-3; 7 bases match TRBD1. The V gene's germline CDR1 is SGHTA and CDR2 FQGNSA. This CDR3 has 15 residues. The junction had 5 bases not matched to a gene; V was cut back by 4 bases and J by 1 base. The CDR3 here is CASSWKGAGTDTQYF. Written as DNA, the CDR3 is TGTGCCAGCAGCTGGAAGGGGGCTGGCACAGATACGCAGTATTTT.

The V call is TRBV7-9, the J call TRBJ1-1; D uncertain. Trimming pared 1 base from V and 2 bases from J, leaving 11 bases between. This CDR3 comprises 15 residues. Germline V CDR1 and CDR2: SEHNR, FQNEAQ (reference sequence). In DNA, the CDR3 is TGTGCCAGCAGCTTAGACTACGGTATTAACACTGAAGCTTTCTTT. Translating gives CASSLDYGINTEAFF. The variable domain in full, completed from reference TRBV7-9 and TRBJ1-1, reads DTGVSQNPRHKITKRGQNVTFRCDPISEHNRLYWYRQTLGQGPEFLTYFQNEAQLEKSRLLSDRFSAERPKGSFSTLEIQRTEQGDSAMYLCASSLDYGINTEAFFGQGTRLTVV.

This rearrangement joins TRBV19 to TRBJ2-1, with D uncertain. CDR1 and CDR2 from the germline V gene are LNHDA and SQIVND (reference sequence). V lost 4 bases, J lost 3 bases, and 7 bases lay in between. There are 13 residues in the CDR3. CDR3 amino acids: CASSSNNYNEQFF. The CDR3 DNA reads TGTGCCAGTAGTAGTAATAACTACAATGAGCAGTTCTTC. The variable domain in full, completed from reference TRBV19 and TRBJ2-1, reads DGGITQSPKYLFRKEGQNVTLSCEQNLNHDAMYWYRQDPGQGLRLIYYSQIVNDFQKGDIAEGYSVSREKKESFPLTVTSAQKNPTAFYLCASSSNNYNEQFFGPGTRLTVL.

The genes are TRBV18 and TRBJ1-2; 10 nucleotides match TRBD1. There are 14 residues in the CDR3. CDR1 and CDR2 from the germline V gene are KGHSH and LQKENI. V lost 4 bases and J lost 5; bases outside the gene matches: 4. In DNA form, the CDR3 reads TGTGCCAGCTCACAGAGGGGACAGGGGTATGGCTACACCTTC. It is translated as CASSQRGQGYGYTF.

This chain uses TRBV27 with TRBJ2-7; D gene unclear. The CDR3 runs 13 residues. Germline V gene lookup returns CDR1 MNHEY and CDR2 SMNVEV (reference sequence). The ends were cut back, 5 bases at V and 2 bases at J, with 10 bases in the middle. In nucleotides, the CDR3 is TGTGCCAGCAGTCCACACCCCCCCTACGAGCAGTACTTC. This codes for CASSPHPPYEQYF.

The CDR3 region is CASSHDTSKFTDTQYF. CDR3 coding DNA: TGCGCCAGCAGCCACGATACTAGTAAATTCACAGATACGCAGTATTTT. The chain is built from TRBV4-3 and TRBJ2-3; a possible D gene is TRBD2 (5 bases). Trimming took off 3 bases at V and 2 bases at J, with 15 bases between the two ends. Germline CDR1 LGHNA, CDR2 YSLEER. The CDR3 is 16 residues long.

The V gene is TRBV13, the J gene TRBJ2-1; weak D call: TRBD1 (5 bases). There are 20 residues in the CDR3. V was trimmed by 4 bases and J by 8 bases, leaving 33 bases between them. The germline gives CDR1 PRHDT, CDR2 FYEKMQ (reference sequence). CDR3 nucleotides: TGTGCCAGCAGCTCGACCAGGACAAGACGGGCCGCAGCTGCGTGGGATGAGCAGTTCTTC. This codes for CASSSTRTRRAAAAWDEQFF.

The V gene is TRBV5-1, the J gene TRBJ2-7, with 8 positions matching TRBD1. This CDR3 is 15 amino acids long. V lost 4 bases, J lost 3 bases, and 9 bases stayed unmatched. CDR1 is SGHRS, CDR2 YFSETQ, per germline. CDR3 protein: CASSPRQGNHYEQYF. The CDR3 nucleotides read TGCGCCAGCAGCCCGAGACAGGGGAACCACTACGAGCAGTACTTC.

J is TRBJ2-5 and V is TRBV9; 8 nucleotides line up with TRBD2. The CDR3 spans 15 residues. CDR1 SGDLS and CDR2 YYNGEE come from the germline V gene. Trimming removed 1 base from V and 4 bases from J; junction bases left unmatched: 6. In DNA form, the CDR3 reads TGTGCCAGCAGCGTAATAGCGGGATTGGGAGAGACCCAGTACTTC. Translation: CASSVIAGLGETQYF.